A selection of T cell receptor beta chains follows, all from one sample in a study of CD8 T cells in ankylosing spondylitis. MiXCR, run by TCRdb on the 5' RACE reads, gives a single entry per CDR3 protein. This sample has around 340,000 distinct CDR3 sequences, with roughly 20% found just once. Sequencing input: blood, either unsorted or a sorted T cell fraction (not recorded which). Receptors originate from a male donor with ankylosing spondylitis or in good health (not recorded which). The CDR3 runs from the conserved cysteine through the conserved F or W. Fields, in order: CDR3 protein, CDR3 DNA, V gene, J gene, D gene, clone size. A D gene is named only where the DNA matches it firmly. Expanded clones get a size class; other rows say once, few or many, or leave the size out.

cdr3_aa: CASSLSGSAQETQYF
cdr3_nt: TGTGCCAGCAGTCTATCGGGGAGTGCACAAGAGACCCAGTACTTC
v_call: TRBV12-3/TRBV12-4
j_call: TRBJ2-5
d_call: NA
clone_size: NA

cdr3_aa: CASSGDRTEETQYF
cdr3_nt: TGTGCCAGCAGTGGAGACCGTACAGAAGAGACCCAGTACTTC
v_call: TRBV6-4
j_call: TRBJ2-5
d_call: NA
clone_size: NA

cdr3_aa: CASSLIGSPGELFF
cdr3_nt: TGCGCCAGCAGCTTGATAGGCAGCCCCGGGGAGCTGTTTTTT
v_call: TRBV5-1
j_call: TRBJ2-2
d_call: NA
clone_size: NA

cdr3_aa: CASSSRGISNQPQHF
cdr3_nt: TGTGCCAGCAGTTCGCGGGGCATAAGCAATCAGCCCCAGCATTTT
v_call: TRBV28
j_call: TRBJ1-5
d_call: NA
clone_size: NA

cdr3_aa: CASSPRGLSSYEQYF
cdr3_nt: TGTGCCAGCAGTCCTCGGGGACTGAGCTCCTACGAGCAGTACTTC
v_call: TRBV27
j_call: TRBJ2-7
d_call: NA
clone_size: few

cdr3_aa: CASSLRLAYNEQFF
cdr3_nt: TGCGCCAGCAGCCTTAGGCTGGCGTACAATGAGCAGTTCTTC
v_call: TRBV4-1
j_call: TRBJ2-1
d_call: NA
clone_size: few

cdr3_aa: CASSLMEGGFTYEQYF
cdr3_nt: TGTGCCAGCAGCTTAATGGAGGGGGGGTTCACCTACGAGCAGTACTTC
v_call: TRBV7-8
j_call: TRBJ2-7
d_call: NA
clone_size: NA

cdr3_aa: CATSRGGGEAYEQYF
cdr3_nt: TGTGCCACCAGCAGGGGAGGGGGGGAAGCCTACGAGCAGTACTTC
v_call: TRBV15
j_call: TRBJ2-7
d_call: NA
clone_size: few

cdr3_aa: CASSVEGIVADTQYF
cdr3_nt: TGTGCCAGCAGCGTAGAAGGGATCGTTGCAGATACGCAGTATTTT
v_call: TRBV9
j_call: TRBJ2-3
d_call: NA
clone_size: many

cdr3_aa: CASSEVSQPRDTQYF
cdr3_nt: TGCGCCAGCTCCGAGGTATCCCAGCCCCGAGATACGCAGTATTTT
v_call: TRBV10-2
j_call: TRBJ2-3
d_call: NA
clone_size: few

cdr3_aa: CSARSGGSYNEQFF
cdr3_nt: TGCAGTGCCAGGAGCGGGGGATCCTACAATGAGCAGTTCTTC
v_call: TRBV20-1
j_call: TRBJ2-1
d_call: TRBD2
clone_size: few

cdr3_aa: CASSQDLLTSGNTIYF
cdr3_nt: TGTGCCAGCAGCCAAGATCTCCTGACCTCTGGAAACACCATATATTTT
v_call: TRBV3-1
j_call: TRBJ1-3
d_call: NA
clone_size: NA

cdr3_aa: CASSLATSGYQETQYF
cdr3_nt: TGTGCCAGCAGTTTAGCGACTAGCGGGTACCAAGAGACCCAGTACTTC
v_call: TRBV12-3/TRBV12-4
j_call: TRBJ2-5
d_call: TRBD2
clone_size: few

cdr3_aa: CASSPQGGISHEQYF
cdr3_nt: TGTGCCAGCAGTCCTCAGGGGGGCATCTCCCACGAGCAGTACTTC
v_call: TRBV12-3/TRBV12-4
j_call: TRBJ2-7
d_call: NA
clone_size: few

cdr3_aa: CRGVEAFF
cdr3_nt: TGCAGGGGGGTTGAAGCTTTCTTT
v_call: TRBV20-1
j_call: TRBJ1-1
d_call: NA
clone_size: NA

cdr3_aa: CATSHRVFFHTDTQYF
cdr3_nt: TGTGCCACCAGCCACAGGGTTTTCTTCCACACAGATACGCAGTATTTT
v_call: TRBV24-1
j_call: TRBJ2-3
d_call: NA
clone_size: NA

cdr3_aa: CASSSQGLDGDTQYF
cdr3_nt: TGTGCCAGCAGCTCCCAGGGACTAGATGGTGATACGCAGTATTTT
v_call: TRBV7-9
j_call: TRBJ2-3
d_call: TRBD2
clone_size: few

cdr3_aa: CASSLADSNQPQHF
cdr3_nt: TGTGCCAGCAGCTTAGCTGATAGCAATCAGCCCCAGCATTTT
v_call: TRBV7-9
j_call: TRBJ1-5
d_call: NA
clone_size: NA

cdr3_aa: CATSRVPGTSTDTQYF
cdr3_nt: TGTGCCACCAGCAGAGTTCCCGGAACTAGCACAGATACGCAGTATTTT
v_call: TRBV15
j_call: TRBJ2-3
d_call: NA
clone_size: NA

cdr3_aa: CATSPRSFDTQYF
cdr3_nt: TGTGCCACCAGCCCTCGGTCCTTCGATACGCAGTATTTT
v_call: TRBV15
j_call: TRBJ2-3
d_call: NA
clone_size: NA

cdr3_aa: CASSNRPFSGGRYNEQFF
cdr3_nt: TGTGCCAGCAGCAACCGCCCCTTTAGCGGGGGGCGGTACAATGAGCAGTTCTTC
v_call: TRBV6-1
j_call: TRBJ2-1
d_call: TRBD2
clone_size: few

cdr3_aa: CASSLAGTRGVETQYF
cdr3_nt: TGTGCCAGCAGCTTAGCGGGGACGCGAGGGGTAGAGACCCAGTACTTC
v_call: TRBV11-2
j_call: TRBJ2-5
d_call: NA
clone_size: few

cdr3_aa: CATSSGSRGLNQPQHF
cdr3_nt: TGTGCCACCAGCAGTGGTTCCAGGGGCCTCAATCAGCCCCAGCATTTT
v_call: TRBV15
j_call: TRBJ1-5
d_call: NA
clone_size: few